This TCR beta chain was profiled in a study of blood T cell repertoires in COVID-19. CDR1 is SQVTM and CDR2 is ANQGSEA in the germline V gene. The V and J ends lost 3 bases and 5 bases respectively, with 11 bases between them. This CDR3 is built from 12 residues. Generated by immunoSEQ multiplex PCR, the TCRdb table keeps only in-frame clones and is missing some. The sample contains about 280,000 clones, around 93% of which appear only once. This chain joins TRBV29-1 and TRBJ2-7; D may be TRBD1 (6 bases). This clonotype was sampled from a man in his forties or fifties who had been exposed to COVID-19. The sequencing sample was made of PBMCs or T cells enriched from blood (not recorded which). CDR3 nucleotides: TGCAGCGTTGACGGGGCAGGGGACGAGCAGTACTTC. Protein product: CSVDGAGDEQYF.